Described below is a single TCR beta chain sequence and its context. The sample holds a few counts of this clonotype. The clone's antigen remains unknown. The sample holds no much larger clone one base away, and base qualities are not on file. This entry is derived from a study of CD8 T cells in ankylosing spondylitis (TCRdb year 2017). Study-wide context: To find TCR variants linked to disease, the study profiled T cell receptor beta repertoires in ankylosing spondylitis patients and healthy donors. The full study cohort comprised 20 to 25 ankylosing spondylitis patients and over a hundred healthy donors. Samples of peripheral blood were taken, and for ankylosing spondylitis patients, synovial fluid was collected as well.

The CDR3 covers 14 residues, taking in both the cysteine and the phenylalanine. The read is trimmed to its CDR3 DNA, 42 bases read in frame from base 1. V and J lose 0 bases and 4 bases, and a span of 9 bases separates them. CDR1 and CDR2, per the germline V gene (reference sequence), are LNHNV and YYDKDF. The sequencing machine was an Illumina HiSeq 2500. Quantitative 5'-RACE with molecular barcodes was the method used to prepare the TCR beta libraries. The original methods were these. Disease-linked TCR variants were identified with a new computational method built on a probabilistic model of VDJ rearrangement. TCRdb reprocessing: public reads trimmed at Q25 with fastp, clones called with MiXCR, in-frame beta chains kept. CDR3 protein sequences are deduplicated, and each keeps its most common genes and DNA. The V and J calls follow TCRdb's processing rather than the paper's. In this sample the table shows over 700,000 distinct CDR3 sequences, under 20% of which occur a single time. Around 19% of the sample rests with the top ten.

What the research found in general, with its limitations: Blood from ankylosing spondylitis patients appeared to be characterized by a TCR beta motif composed of several highly homologous amino acid variants. In peripheral blood, the disease-linked clones were found at relatively low frequencies and had a CD8+ phenotype. Some motif variants were previously reported in synovial fluid and blood of reactive arthritis patients, suggesting common disease-initiation mechanisms. The disease-linked clones were reported to be significantly enriched in matched synovial fluid samples from ankylosing spondylitis patients.

The sequencing input was blood, either unsorted or a sorted T cell fraction (not recorded which). The rearranged chain carries TRBV15 and TRBJ1-1, with the D segment identity uncertain. This clonotype originated in a male donor with ankylosing spondylitis. CDR3 loop: CATSREGLVTEAFF. DNA sequence: TGTGCCACCAGCAGAGAGGGGTTGGTCACTGAAGCTTTCTTT.